These 2 T cell receptor beta chains originate from one sample sequenced in a study of blood T cells in healthy people across ages. Primed by a sample-barcoded 5' primer and a J-beta primer mix, a second PCR proceeded for 7 to 11 cycles. TCRdb used MiXCR to reprocess the 5' RACE reads, holding one entry per CDR3 protein. The sample contains approximately 1.5 million distinct CDR3 sequences, about 45% of which appear only once. Sequencing input: blood. These receptors all come from a woman in her late teens or twenties in good health.

The J gene is TRBJ2-7, the V gene TRBV7-2; D ambiguous. The J call is doubtful: the DNA matches TRBJ2-5 better. The CDR3 is 12 amino acids. Germline V gene sequence: CDR1 SGHTA, CDR2 FQGNSA. In DNA, the CDR3 is TGTGCCAGCAGCAAGTATGTCGGGACCCAGTACTTC. Its protein is CASSKYVGTQYF.

CDR3 sequence: CASSLRGARNQPQHF. In DNA, the CDR3 is TGTGCCAGCAGTTTGAGGGGGGCTCGCAATCAGCCCCAGCATTTT. The rearrangement links TRBV12-3 or TRBV12-4 to TRBJ1-5; maybe TRBD1 (6 bases). CDR3 size: 15 residues. Deletions cut 3 bases from V and 2 bases from J, with 11 bases between.